The 8 T cell receptor beta chains in this list originate from one sample, sequenced in a study of T cell responses to AZD1222 COVID-19 vaccine. Assay: immunoSEQ multiplex PCR; the TCRdb copy retains only in-frame clones and omits some. Seen here are about 130,000 clones, roughly 89% observed once, and the top ten hold 1.9%. This specimen consisted of peripheral blood, obtained on day 0 of AZD1222 vaccination. These receptors were taken from an adult in good health.

The chain combines TRBV28 with TRBJ2-7; D could derive from TRBD1 or TRBD2 (5 bases each). This CDR3 contains 14 residues. CDR1 and CDR2 (germline): MDHEN, SYDVKM. V lost 2 bases and J lost 5, with 13 bases in between. This CDR3 is CASSLGGVQNEQYF. CDR3 in DNA: TGTGCCAGCAGTTTAGGGGGTGTTCAGAACGAGCAGTACTTC.

This sequence joins TRBV25-1 and TRBJ1-2, with 9 bases fitting TRBD1. Germline CDR1 and CDR2: MGHDK and SYGVNS. The CDR3 is 15 residues long. V lost 1 base to trimming and J lost 6 bases; unmatched junction nucleotides: 6. Here the CDR3 DNA reads TGTGCCAGCAGTGAATTTGGGACAGGGAGAAATGGCTACACCTTC. This codes for CASSEFGTGRNGYTF.

V and J are TRBV6-2 or TRBV6-3 and TRBJ1-5, with 11 bases that match TRBD1. The germline V gene has CDR1 MNHEY and CDR2 SVGEGT. The CDR3 is 17 amino acids. Trimming at V came to 6 bases and at J to 6 bases, leaving 13 bases not matched to a gene. CDR3 sequence: CASSTPPDRGLGQPQHF. The CDR3 nucleotides are TGTGCCAGCAGCACACCCCCGGACAGGGGGCTTGGTCAGCCCCAGCATTTT.

This clone occurred once. V gene TRBV5-1 combines with J gene TRBJ2-5, with 10 bases matching TRBD1. CDR1 is SGHRS and CDR2 is YFSETQ in the germline V gene. V lost 0 bases to trimming and J lost 5 bases; unmatched junction nucleotides: 7. The CDR3 consists of 16 residues. The CDR3 DNA reads TGCGCCAGCAGCTTGGCCCGGGACAGGGGTTGGGAGACCCAGTACTTC. Protein sequence: CASSLARDRGWETQYF.

The chain is built from TRBV15 and TRBJ1-5; 8 bases are a match to TRBD1. The CDR3 sequence is 16 residues long. Germline V CDR1 and CDR2: LNHNV, YYDKDF (reference sequence). With 0 bases clipped from V and 2 bases from J, the junction kept 3 bases outside the gene matches. As DNA, the CDR3 is TGTGCCACCAGCAGAGAGCCAGGGGGCGGCAATCAGCCCCAGCATTTT. Translated: CATSREPGGGNQPQHF.

This chain links TRBV9 with TRBJ1-2, with D hard to call. CDR1 and CDR2 from the germline V gene are SGDLS and YYNGEE. Trimming took off 0 bases at V and 1 base at J, with 4 bases between the two ends. The CDR3 is 13 residues long. CDR3 loop: CASSVAINYGYTF. The CDR3 DNA reads as TGTGCCAGCAGCGTAGCCATTAACTATGGCTACACCTTC.

This chain joins TRBV9 and TRBJ2-3; maybe TRBD2 (5 bases). V was trimmed by 0 bases and J by 6 bases, leaving 11 bases between them. The CDR3 spans 14 residues. CDR1 and CDR2 from the germline V gene are SGDLS and YYNGEE. CDR3 loop: CASSVEGVWDTQYF. The CDR3 nucleotides are TGTGCCAGCAGCGTAGAGGGAGTTTGGGATACGCAGTATTTT.

V gene TRBV7-2 combines with J gene TRBJ1-4, with 9 positions matching TRBD1. In germline, CDR1 is SGHTA, CDR2 FQGNSA. J lost 8 bases, V lost 7 bases, and 8 bases had no gene match. This CDR3 spans 14 amino acids. The CDR3 is CASTPNRGREKLFF. The CDR3 DNA follows: TGTGCCAGCACCCCAAACAGGGGGCGGGAAAAACTGTTTTTT.